The next 26 T cell receptor beta chains were all read from a single sample in a study of regulatory T cells in long-lasting Graves disease. For TCR beta, libraries came from iRepertoire HTBI primers and Arm-PCR of CDR3 regions. TCRdb reprocessed the multiplex PCR reads with MiXCR, giving one entry per CDR3 protein. The table includes a few hundred thousand distinct CDR3 sequences, 23% detected once. Time point described: persistent/refractory GD, antithyroid drugs over 5 years with positive TRAb. From RNA extracted from PBMCs, the TCR library was made. The input for sequencing was peripheral blood mononuclear cells (PBMCs), taken when the disease was refractory, from a patient treated with antithyroid drugs. The source of these receptors is a female donor with Graves disease.

This clonotype was observed at least ten times. In nucleotides, the CDR3 is TGTGCCAGCAGTGGGGAGGGGATATTGGGGAATCAGCCCCAGCATTTT. Translating it yields CASSGEGILGNQPQHF. The genes are TRBV2 and TRBJ1-5; D possibly corresponds to TRBD1 (5 bases). Looked up from germline, CDR1 is SNHLY and CDR2 is FYNNEI. V lost 4 bases and J 4 bases, leaving 17 bases between the germline ends. The CDR3 covers 16 residues.

This clonotype turned up a few times. V is TRBV29-1 and J is TRBJ2-7; perhaps TRBD2 as D (5 bases). Germline CDR1 reads SQVTM; CDR2 reads ANQGSEA. This CDR3 contains 11 residues. Trimming pared 6 bases from V and 11 bases from J, leaving 17 bases between. For the CDR3, the DNA is TGCAGCGTAGAAATTCCGGGGAAGGAGTACTTC. It yields the protein CSVEIPGKEYF.

This clonotype showed up just a few times. The chain couples TRBV6-1 to TRBJ2-2; D gene uncertain. The CDR3 is 16 amino acids. Between the trimmed V and J ends, which lost 6 bases and 4 bases, there was a span of 18 bases. Germline CDR1 and CDR2: MNHNS and SASEGT. CDR3 loop: CASSPRPTSGTGELFF. In DNA form, the CDR3 reads TGTGCCAGCAGCCCCAGACCAACATCAGGCACCGGGGAGCTGTTTTTT.

This chain connects TRBV4-3 to TRBJ2-1, with TRBD1 identical over 7 bases. Germline V gene lookup returns CDR1 LGHNA and CDR2 YSLEER. The CDR3 covers 15 residues. V shed 0 bases and J 4 bases; nucleotides not matched to a gene: 3. Here the CDR3 DNA reads TGCGCCAGCAGCCAAGAAGGGACAGCTTACAATGAGCAGTTCTTC. This gives the protein CASSQEGTAYNEQFF.

The rearrangement joins TRBV7-3 to TRBJ2-7, with 8 bases matching TRBD2. J gave up 3 bases and V 2 bases, and 9 bases lay outside the gene matches. The CDR3 has 16 amino acids. From germline, CDR1 is SGHTA and CDR2 FQGTGA. The CDR3 protein is CASSLDFSGKGYEQYF. As DNA, the CDR3 is TGTGCCAGCAGCTTAGACTTTAGCGGGAAGGGCTACGAGCAGTACTTC.

The table lists this clonotype with a few counts. V gene TRBV20-1 combines with J gene TRBJ2-7, with D tentatively TRBD1 (5 bases). The CDR3 loop spans 13 amino acids. The germline V gene has CDR1 DFQATT and CDR2 SNEGSKA (reference sequence). The ends were cut back, 3 bases at V and 4 bases at J, with 13 bases in the middle. The CDR3 DNA is TGCAGTGCTAGGGACATCGGCCTGTACGAGCAGTACTTC. As protein: CSARDIGLYEQYF.

The rearrangement joins TRBV6-2 or TRBV6-3 to TRBJ1-1, with 9 bases matching TRBD1. The CDR3 runs to 16 residues. Germline values: CDR1 MNHEY, CDR2 SVGEGT. Germline trimming cut 0 bases from V and 1 base from J; bases unmatched to any gene: 3. The CDR3 spells CASSYSLGQGNTEAFF. In DNA, the CDR3 is TGTGCCAGCAGTTACTCGTTGGGACAGGGGAACACTGAAGCTTTCTTT.

The gene calls are TRBV2 and TRBJ2-7; 12 bases match TRBD1. Germline CDR1 is SNHLY and CDR2 is FYNNEI. The length of the CDR3 is 20 residues. With V trimmed by 6 bases and J by 3 bases, 21 bases remained unmatched. CDR3 loop: CASSQDGLGTGGLPFYEQYF. The CDR3 nucleotides are TGTGCCAGCAGCCAAGACGGTCTGGGGACAGGGGGCCTCCCTTTCTACGAGCAGTACTTC.

This clonotype was found once. A much larger clone is a single base away; this may be a read error. The chain links TRBV7-2 to TRBJ1-1, with 8 positions matching TRBD1. The CDR3 has 14 residues. CDR1 SGHTA and CDR2 FQGNSA come from the germline V gene. The DNA for the CDR3 is TGTGCCAGCGGCTTAAACAGGGGGGTCACTGAAGCTTTCTTT. It yields the protein CASGLNRGVTEAFF.

This rearrangement joins TRBV9 to TRBJ2-7; 9 bases align to TRBD2. The ends lost 2 bases at V and 2 bases at J; junction bases unmatched: 5. The CDR3 is 15 residues long. Per the germline V gene, CDR1 is SGDLS and CDR2 is YYNGEE. The CDR3, as DNA: TGTGCCAGCAGCGTGGGGTCTAGCGGGACCTACGAGCAGTACTTC. It specifies CASSVGSSGTYEQYF.

CDR3 loop: CASSYGAGYAEQFF. CDR3 DNA sequence: TGTGCCAGCAGTTACGGTGCAGGGTACGCTGAGCAGTTCTTC. The chain carries TRBV6-9 and TRBJ2-1; possibly TRBD1 for D (5 bases). CDR3 length: 14 residues. Looked up from germline, CDR1 is MNHGY and CDR2 is SVAAGI. Trimming removed 3 bases at V and 9 bases at J, with 15 bases between.

V and J are TRBV6-1 and TRBJ1-2; D gene ambiguous. Trimming took 7 bases from V and 4 from J, leaving 7 bases between them. The CDR3 runs to 11 residues. Germline V lookup: CDR1 MNHNS, CDR2 SASEGT. CDR3: CASNDPYGYTF. In DNA, the CDR3 is TGTGCCAGCAACGACCCCTATGGCTACACCTTC.

The gene calls are TRBV20-1 and TRBJ1-1; D is undetermined. Germline-derived CDR1 and CDR2 are DFQATT and SNEGSKA (reference sequence). CDR3 length: 13 amino acids. Trimming removed 3 bases from V and 0 bases from J, with 8 bases in between. The CDR3 DNA reads as TGCAGTGCTAGGGAGCAAATGAACACTGAAGCTTTCTTT. It is translated as CSAREQMNTEAFF.

The chain uses TRBV13 and TRBJ2-7, with D maybe TRBD2 (5 bases). The V end lost 4 bases, the J end lost 3 bases, and 10 bases lay between the germline ends. CDR3 length: 13 residues. Germline V CDR1 and CDR2: PRHDT, FYEKMQ (reference sequence). CDR3 in DNA: TGTGCCAGCAGCTCCCGGGGATTCTACGAGCAGTACTTC. Encoded protein: CASSSRGFYEQYF.

The table lists this clonotype with a few counts. This sequence joins TRBV7-3 and TRBJ1-1; TRBD1 is a possible D gene (6 bases). Trimming cost V 5 bases and J 0 bases, with 16 bases left between them. The germline gives CDR1 SGHTA, CDR2 FQGTGA. CDR3 size: 16 residues. In nucleotides, the CDR3 is TGTGCCAGCAGCCCAAAGAGGGGGGGCATGAACACTGAAGCTTTCTTT. Its translation: CASSPKRGGMNTEAFF.

This clonotype was observed many times. The genes are TRBV27 and TRBJ1-5, with 9 bases aligning to TRBD1. The CDR3 contains 17 residues. V was clipped by 1 base and J by 3 bases; unmatched bases: 7. The germline V gene encodes CDR1 MNHEY and CDR2 SMNVEV (reference sequence). The CDR3 DNA follows: TGTGCCAGCAGTTTATTTGGGACAGGGACCGTCAATCAGCCCCAGCATTTT. Protein product: CASSLFGTGTVNQPQHF.

This clonotype appeared many times. This chain uses TRBV2 with TRBJ1-5; D unclear. The germline V and J ends were trimmed by 4 bases and 3 bases, with 7 bases remaining between them. The CDR3 covers 13 residues. Germline CDR1 SNHLY, CDR2 FYNNEI. DNA for the CDR3: TGTGCCAGCAGTGCTGATATCAATCAGCCCCAGCATTTT. Protein product: CASSADINQPQHF.

This clonotype was counted many times. The V call is TRBV28, the J call TRBJ2-7; 9 positions agree with TRBD1. The germline CDR1 and CDR2 sequences are MDHEN and SYDVKM. The ends lost 3 bases at V and 4 bases at J; junction bases unmatched: 16. CDR3 length: 18 residues. The CDR3 is CASSFVLPGQGIRYEQYF. The CDR3 bases are TGTGCCAGCAGTTTCGTACTCCCGGGACAGGGAATTCGTTACGAGCAGTACTTC. Looking up the rest from reference TRBV28 and TRBJ2-7 gives the full variable domain: DVKVTQSSRYLVKRTGEKVFLECVQDMDHENMFWYRQDPGLGLRLIYFSYDVKMKEKGDIPEGYSVSREKKERFSLILESASTNQTSMYLCASSFVLPGQGIRYEQYFGPGTRLTVT.

This chain links TRBV2 with TRBJ2-1, with D perhaps TRBD2 (5 bases). Trimming cost V 8 bases and J 10 bases, with 12 bases left between them. Looked up from germline, CDR1 is SNHLY and CDR2 is FYNNEI. The CDR3 contains 11 residues. The CDR3 here is CASQFSGEQFF. The CDR3 region has the DNA TGTGCCAGCCAGTTCTCGGGGGAGCAGTTCTTC.

The chain is built from TRBV7-8 and TRBJ1-2; 7 bases are shared with TRBD1. The germline gives CDR1 SGHVS, CDR2 FQNEAQ. With 0 bases clipped from V and 5 bases from J, the junction kept 6 bases outside the gene matches. The CDR3 is made up of 15 amino acids. CDR3 coding DNA: TGTGCCAGCAGCTTAGCGCGGGGGACAGTTTATGGCTACACCTTC. This sequence encodes CASSLARGTVYGYTF.

The chain recombines TRBV12-3 or TRBV12-4 with TRBJ1-5; 9 nucleotides match TRBD1. Trimming removed 1 base from V and 0 bases from J; junction bases left unmatched: 10. The CDR3 totals 19 residues. The CDR3 region is CASSLGGQGPEFSNQPQHF. The CDR3 bases are TGTGCCAGCAGTTTAGGGGGACAGGGACCAGAATTTAGCAATCAGCCCCAGCATTTT.

This clonotype was picked up many times. The J gene is TRBJ1-5, the V gene TRBV30; tentative D call: TRBD1 (5 bases). The CDR3 has 14 residues. The ends were cut back, 1 base at V and 8 bases at J, with 15 bases in the middle. Germline V CDR1 and CDR2: GTSNPN, SVGIG (reference sequence). The CDR3 region has the DNA TGTGCCTGGAGTGATGTAGGCAGGGCAAAGCCCCAGCATTTT. Protein product: CAWSDVGRAKPQHF.

The CDR3 sequence: CASSPRVGVGNTEAFF. In nucleotides, the CDR3 is TGCGCCAGCAGCCCCCGGGTGGGGGTGGGGAACACTGAAGCTTTCTTT. The J gene is TRBJ1-1, the V gene TRBV4-3; D may be TRBD1 (5 bases). Looked up from germline, CDR1 is LGHNA and CDR2 is YSLEER. V shed 4 bases and J shed 1 base, with 16 bases lying between them. CDR3 length equals 16 residues.

As concerns this clonotype: Given a much more abundant clone one base away, this may be a read error. V gene TRBV6-2 or TRBV6-3 combines with J gene TRBJ1-5; perhaps TRBD1 as D (5 bases). Germline CDR1 and CDR2: MNHEY and SVGEGT. This CDR3 spans 13 amino acids. The V end lost 6 bases, the J end lost 7 bases, and 13 bases lay between the germline ends. The CDR3 region is CASRWAGNQPQHF. CDR3 sequence (DNA): TGTGCCAGCAGGTGGGCAGGGAACCAGCCCCAGCATTTT.

This clonotype showed up many times. The CDR3 loop reads CASSYSPEGLAKNIQYF. CDR3 DNA sequence: TGTGCCAGCAGTTACTCCCCCGAGGGCCTAGCCAAAAACATTCAGTACTTC. The gene calls are TRBV6-2 or TRBV6-3 and TRBJ2-4, with D perhaps TRBD2 (5 bases). Looked up from germline, CDR1 is MNHEY and CDR2 is SVGEGT. Between the trimmed V and J ends, which lost 0 bases and 0 bases, there was a span of 12 bases. The CDR3 runs to 17 residues.

This clonotype was observed a handful of times. The V and J genes are TRBV28 and TRBJ2-7, with D possibly being TRBD1 (5 bases). This CDR3 comprises 15 residues. CDR1 is MDHEN and CDR2 is SYDVKM in the germline V gene. The ends were cut back, 2 bases at V and 8 bases at J, with 19 bases in the middle. The DNA of the CDR3 is TGTGCCAGCAGTTTAACCGACCTACTGAAGGGGCAGCAGTACTTC. The encoded protein is CASSLTDLLKGQQYF.